This entry lists 13 T cell receptor beta chains sequenced from one sample in a study of cytomegalovirus exposure and HLA in healthy donors. PCR used 60 Vbeta primers and 13 Jbeta primers. Repertoires were generated with immunoSEQ multiplex PCR, while TCRdb's copy carries only in-frame clones and drops some. The sample has tens of thousands of clones; 70% to 80% are singletons. The sample was PBMCs. These receptors came from a man younger than 45 in good health and CMV-seronegative.

This sequence joins TRBV14 and TRBJ2-7; the match to TRBD2 covers 9 bases. Germline lookup yields CDR1 SGHDN and CDR2 FVKESK. This CDR3 is 17 amino acids long. J was trimmed by 5 bases and V by 5 bases; bases with no gene match: 16. CDR3 sequence: CASSTSGLREGRHEQYF. The DNA of the CDR3 is TGTGCCAGCAGCACCTCAGGGCTGCGGGAGGGTCGACACGAGCAGTACTTC.

This sequence joins TRBV4-1 and TRBJ2-1, with 7 positions matching TRBD1. This CDR3 spans 14 amino acids. Germline V gives CDR1 MGHRA, CDR2 YSYEKL. With 4 bases clipped from V and 8 bases from J, the junction kept 8 bases outside the gene matches. The CDR3 DNA reads TGCGCCAGCAGCCCACAGGGACAGTTCGATGAGCAGTTCTTC. It specifies CASSPQGQFDEQFF.

This sequence joins TRBV7-9 and TRBJ1-2; 11 bases are shared with TRBD1. J lost 8 bases, V lost 6 bases, and 8 bases had no gene match. The germline gives CDR1 SEHNR, CDR2 FQNEAQ (reference sequence). There are 14 residues in the CDR3. Here the CDR3 reads CASRPGQGARGYTF. CDR3 DNA: TGTGCCAGCAGACCTGGACAGGGGGCACGGGGCTACACCTTC.

The chain combines TRBV27 with TRBJ1-1, with 12 bases fitting TRBD1. Germline CDR1 MNHEY, CDR2 SMNVEV (reference sequence). Trimming at V came to 6 bases and at J to 5 bases, leaving 4 bases not matched to a gene. The CDR3 sequence is 14 residues long. The CDR3 loop reads CASRGQGARTEAFF. CDR3 DNA sequence: TGTGCCAGCAGGGGACAGGGGGCGAGGACTGAAGCTTTCTTT.

The V call is TRBV30, the J call TRBJ2-3, with 10 bases aligning to TRBD2. The CDR3 consists of 14 residues. V dropped 4 bases and J dropped 2; count of bases not matched to a gene: 3. Germline values: CDR1 GTSNPN, CDR2 SVGIG (reference sequence). The CDR3 DNA follows: TGTGCCTGGACTAGCGGGAGCCCCACAGATACGCAGTATTTT. It codes for CAWTSGSPTDTQYF.

The chain has TRBV5-4 and TRBJ2-3; D might be TRBD2 (6 bases). Germline V lookup: CDR1 SGHNT, CDR2 YYREEE (reference sequence). The V end lost 6 bases, the J end lost 7 bases, and 18 bases lay between the germline ends. The CDR3 loop spans 14 amino acids. Written as DNA, the CDR3 is TGTGCCAGCACCCCCGGCGGGGCTTCTTATACGCAGTATTTT. It specifies CASTPGGASYTQYF.

This chain links TRBV6-6 with TRBJ1-5; D unclear. Germline V gene lookup returns CDR1 MNHNY and CDR2 SVGAGI (reference sequence). The CDR3 contains 15 residues. V lost 3 bases to trimming and J lost 3 bases, with 12 bases between them. The chain's CDR3 is CASSYLRENNQPQHF. The DNA for the CDR3 is TGTGCCAGCAGTTATTTGCGGGAGAACAATCAGCCCCAGCATTTT.

The chain carries TRBV25-1 and TRBJ2-3, with 11 bases lining up with TRBD2. Germline V CDR1 and CDR2: MGHDK, SYGVNS. The CDR3 sequence is 18 residues long. J gave up 3 bases and V 3 bases, and 11 bases lay outside the gene matches. The DNA for the CDR3 is TGTGCCAGCAGTGACGGAGATAGCGGGAGGGCCAGGACAGATACGCAGTATTTT. This encodes CASSDGDSGRARTDTQYF.

V gene TRBV4-2 combines with J gene TRBJ2-3; no definite D call. CDR3 length: 15 residues. V was shortened by 1 base and J by 3 bases, with 11 bases between the two germline ends. Germline CDR1 and CDR2: LGHNA and YNFKEQ. The CDR3 nucleotides read TGTGCCAGCAGCCAAGTGCAGGATCGAACAGATACGCAGTATTTT. Encoded protein: CASSQVQDRTDTQYF.

This chain connects TRBV6-1 to TRBJ2-3; 10 bases agree with TRBD2. V gave up 6 bases and J gave up 2 bases; unmatched junction bases: 2. This CDR3 spans 14 amino acids. CDR1 is MNHNS, CDR2 SASEGT, per germline. DNA for the CDR3: TGTGCCAGCAGGCTAGCGGGGGACACAGATACGCAGTATTTT. Encoded protein: CASRLAGDTDTQYF.

This clone was observed a handful of times. The genes are TRBV19 and TRBJ1-2, with 10 bases that match TRBD1. The junction had 3 bases not matched to a gene; V was cut back by 5 bases and J by 0 bases. This CDR3 is 15 amino acids long. In germline, CDR1 is LNHDA, CDR2 SQIVND (reference sequence). CDR3 bases: TGTGCCAGTAGTCCCGGACAGGGGGCTAACTATGGCTACACCTTC. Translation gives CASSPGQGANYGYTF.

About this clone: The junction differs from germline at one of its ends, possibly a read error. This chain joins TRBV27 and TRBJ2-7, with D maybe TRBD2 (6 bases). This CDR3 region has 15 residues. Germline CDR1 is MNHEY and CDR2 is SMNVEV (reference sequence). CDR3 coding DNA: TGTGCCAGCAGCCGGGGGTCGGGGTACTCCTCCGAGCAGTACTTC. Its translation is CASSRGSGYSSEQYF.

This rearrangement joins TRBV2 to TRBJ2-7, with 7 nucleotides matching TRBD2. Germline V gives CDR1 SNHLY, CDR2 FYNNEI. The CDR3 is made up of 14 amino acids. V shed 7 bases and J 2 bases; nucleotides not matched to a gene: 8. CDR3 DNA: TGTGCCAGCATGGGGGGACTAACCCCCTACGAGCAGTACTTC. The encoded protein is CASMGGLTPYEQYF.